These T cell receptor beta chains were read from a single sample in a study of response to subunit inactivated influenza vaccine. TCRdb re-analysed the RT-PCR reads in MiXCR, keeping a single row per CDR3 protein. This table has over 150,000 distinct CDR3 sequences, roughly 10% appearing once. Sample: CD8+ T cells sorted from PBMCs, taken about 24 months after vaccination. The receptors come from a man aged 45 to 75 who received an inactivated influenza vaccine. Both conserved end residues are part of each CDR3. Fields, in order: V gene, D gene, J gene, clone size, CDR3 DNA, CDR3 protein. A D gene is named only where the DNA matches it firmly. Size is omitted from some rows. Given values are once, few, many or a class for expanded clones.

>TRBV7-2|-|TRBJ2-7|many
TGTGCCAGCAGCTTCGACAGCCGCGAGCAGTACTTC
CASSFDSREQYF
>TRBV9|-|TRBJ1-3|few
TGTGCCAGCAGCGGACGTAGCTCTGGAAACACCATATATTTT
CASSGRSSGNTIYF
>TRBV20-1|-|TRBJ1-5|many
TGCAGTGCTGGGACTAGCAATCAGCCCCAGCATTTT
CSAGTSNQPQHF
>TRBV5-1|TRBD2|TRBJ2-3|-
TGCGCCAGCAGCAGTACTAGCGGGGGGGTAGCAGATACGCAGTATTTT
CASSSTSGGVADTQYF
>TRBV19|-|TRBJ1-1|few
TGTGCCAGTACTATTGGGGGCACTGAAGCTTTCTTT
CASTIGGTEAFF
>TRBV6-2/TRBV6-3|-|TRBJ1-1|few
TGTGCCAGCAGTTACCTGAGGACAGACACTGAAGCTTTCTTT
CASSYLRTDTEAFF
>TRBV27|-|TRBJ2-1|few
TGTGCCAGCAGTGCCACCCTAAGGGCCAATGAGCAGTTCTTC
CASSATLRANEQFF
>TRBV7-8|TRBD1|TRBJ2-1|-
TGTGCCAGCAGCCTAAGAGGGACAGGGAAGATTGGTGAGCAGTTCTTC
CASSLRGTGKIGEQFF
>TRBV18|TRBD2|TRBJ2-1|many
TGTGCCAGCTCACCAGCGGTTGGTAGCGGGAGGGCCCACAATGAGCAGTTCTTC
CASSPAVGSGRAHNEQFF
>TRBV20-1|TRBD2|TRBJ2-3|few
TGCAGTGCTACAGAGCGGGGCCTGGGGTCAGATACGCAGTATTTT
CSATERGLGSDTQYF
>TRBV7-9|-|TRBJ1-1|few
TGTGCCAGCAGCTTAGAAATAACTACTGAAGCTTTCTTT
CASSLEITTEAFF
>TRBV5-1|TRBD2|TRBJ2-2|-
TGCGCCAGCAGCTTGACTAGCGGTTACCGCAAGCTGTTTTTT
CASSLTSGYRKLFF
>TRBV4-1|-|TRBJ1-1|-
TGCGCCAGCAGCCTGATGACCGGGACGGTGAACACTGAAGCTTTCTTT
CASSLMTGTVNTEAFF
>TRBV4-1|-|TRBJ2-5|few
TGCGCCAGCAGCCAAGAGACGGGAACGACCCAGTACTTC
CASSQETGTTQYF
>TRBV7-8|TRBD1|TRBJ2-5|-
TGTGCCAGCAGCTTTGGGACAGGGAAAGAGACCCAGTACTTC
CASSFGTGKETQYF